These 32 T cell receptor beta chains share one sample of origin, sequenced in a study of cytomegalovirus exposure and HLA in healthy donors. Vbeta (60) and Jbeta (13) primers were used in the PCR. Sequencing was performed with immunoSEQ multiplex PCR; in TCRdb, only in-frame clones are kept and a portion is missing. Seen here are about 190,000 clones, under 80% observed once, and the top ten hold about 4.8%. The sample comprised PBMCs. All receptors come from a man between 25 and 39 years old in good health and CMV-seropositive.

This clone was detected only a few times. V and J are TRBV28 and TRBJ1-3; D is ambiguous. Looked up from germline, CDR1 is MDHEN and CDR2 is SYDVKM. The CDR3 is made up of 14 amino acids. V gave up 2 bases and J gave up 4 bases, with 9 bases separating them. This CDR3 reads CASSLGQAGNTIYF. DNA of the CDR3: TGTGCCAGCAGTTTAGGGCAGGCGGGAAACACCATATATTTT.

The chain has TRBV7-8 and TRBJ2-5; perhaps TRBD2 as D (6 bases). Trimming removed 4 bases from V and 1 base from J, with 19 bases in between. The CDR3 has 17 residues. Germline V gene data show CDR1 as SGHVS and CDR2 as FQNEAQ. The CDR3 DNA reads TGTGCCAGCAGCTACCACCCTAGCGCGTCCTCCCAAGAGACCCAGTACTTC. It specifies CASSYHPSASSQETQYF. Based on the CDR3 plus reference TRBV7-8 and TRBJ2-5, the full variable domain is GAGVSQSPRYKVAKRGQDVALRCDPISGHVSLFWYQQALGQGPEFLTYFQNEAQLDKSGLPSDRFFAERPEGSVSTLKIQRTQQEDSAVYLCASSYHPSASSQETQYFGPGTRLLVL.

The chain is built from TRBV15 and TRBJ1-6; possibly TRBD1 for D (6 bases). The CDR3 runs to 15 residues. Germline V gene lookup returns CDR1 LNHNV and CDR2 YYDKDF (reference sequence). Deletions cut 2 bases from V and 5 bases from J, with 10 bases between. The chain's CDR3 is CATSRPRGNNSPLHF. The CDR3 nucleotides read TGTGCCACCAGCAGACCGAGGGGGAATAATTCACCCCTCCACTTT.

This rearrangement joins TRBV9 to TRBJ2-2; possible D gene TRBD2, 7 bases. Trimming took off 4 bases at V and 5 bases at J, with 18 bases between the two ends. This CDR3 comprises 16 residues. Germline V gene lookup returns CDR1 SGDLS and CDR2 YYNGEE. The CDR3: CASSPEGGPRTGELFF. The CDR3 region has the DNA TGTGCCAGCAGCCCAGAGGGGGGGCCGAGGACCGGGGAGCTGTTTTTT.

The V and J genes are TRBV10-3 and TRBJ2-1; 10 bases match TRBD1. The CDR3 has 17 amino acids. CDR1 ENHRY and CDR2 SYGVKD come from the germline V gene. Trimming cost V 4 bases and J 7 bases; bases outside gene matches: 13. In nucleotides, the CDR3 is TGTGCCATCAGTGGGAGGGTGGGACAGGGGTTGGAAAATGAGCAGTTCTTC. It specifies CAISGRVGQGLENEQFF.

CDR3: CASSLETGGTDTQYF. CDR3 sequence (DNA): TGTGCCAGCAGCTTAGAGACGGGGGGCACAGATACGCAGTATTTT. V gene TRBV7-2 combines with J gene TRBJ2-3, with D perhaps matching TRBD2 (6 bases). Germline V gives CDR1 SGHTA, CDR2 FQGNSA. V lost 1 base and J 1 base, leaving 9 bases between the germline ends. CDR3 length equals 15 residues.

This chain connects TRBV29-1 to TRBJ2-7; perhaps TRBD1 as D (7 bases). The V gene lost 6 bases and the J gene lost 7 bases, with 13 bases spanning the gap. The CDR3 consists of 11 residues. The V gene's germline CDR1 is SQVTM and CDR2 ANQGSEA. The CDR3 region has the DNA TGCAGCGTCACAGGGGCGGGGGAGCAGTACTTC. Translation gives CSVTGAGEQYF.

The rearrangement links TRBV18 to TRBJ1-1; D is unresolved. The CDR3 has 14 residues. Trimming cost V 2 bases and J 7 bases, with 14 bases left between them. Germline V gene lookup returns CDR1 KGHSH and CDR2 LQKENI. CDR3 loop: CASSPREAGGEAFF. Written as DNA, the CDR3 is TGTGCCAGCTCACCAAGGGAAGCGGGCGGTGAAGCTTTCTTT.

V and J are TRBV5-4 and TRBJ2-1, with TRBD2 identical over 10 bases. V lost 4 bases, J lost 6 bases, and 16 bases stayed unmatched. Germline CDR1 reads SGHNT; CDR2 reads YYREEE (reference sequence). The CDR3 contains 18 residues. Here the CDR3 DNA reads TGTGCCAGCAGCGTCCCCGGGACTAGCGTTCTAGGGCTCAATGAGCAGTTCTTC. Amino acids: CASSVPGTSVLGLNEQFF.

The CDR3 spells CASSLVASGYNEQFF. Here the CDR3 DNA reads TGCGCCAGCAGCTTGGTAGCTAGCGGGTACAATGAGCAGTTCTTC. The gene calls are TRBV5-1 and TRBJ2-1; 8 bases line up with TRBD2. Trimming cost V 0 bases and J 4 bases; bases outside gene matches: 3. The CDR3 extends over 15 amino acids. Germline-derived CDR1 and CDR2 are SGHRS and YFSETQ. The complete variable domain, with remaining parts taken from reference TRBV5-1 and TRBJ2-1, reads KAGVTQTPRYLIKTRGQQVTLSCSPISGHRSVSWYQQTPGQGLQFLFEYFSETQRNKGNFPGRFSGRQFSNSRSEMNVSTLELGDSALYLCASSLVASGYNEQFFGPGTRLTVL.

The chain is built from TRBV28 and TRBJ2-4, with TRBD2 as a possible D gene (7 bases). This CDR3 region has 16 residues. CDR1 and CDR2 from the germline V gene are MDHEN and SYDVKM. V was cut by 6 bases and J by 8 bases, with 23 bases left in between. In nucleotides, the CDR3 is TGTGCCAGCAGCCCCTTGTACGGGGGGCGAACTCACATTCAGTACTTC. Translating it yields CASSPLYGGRTHIQYF.

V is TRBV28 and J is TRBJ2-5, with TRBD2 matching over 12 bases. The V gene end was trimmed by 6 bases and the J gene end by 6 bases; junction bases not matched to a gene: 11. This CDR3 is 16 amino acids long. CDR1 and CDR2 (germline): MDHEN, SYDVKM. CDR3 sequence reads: CASRGGLAGGRKTQYF. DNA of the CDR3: TGTGCCAGCAGAGGGGGGCTAGCGGGAGGGAGGAAGACCCAGTACTTC.

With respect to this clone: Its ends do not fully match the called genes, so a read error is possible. CDR3 DNA sequence: TGTGCCAGCAGTTTGGACGGGAAGGGAGAGACCCAGTACTTC. Its translation: CASSLDGKGETQYF. The chain uses TRBV5-4 and TRBJ2-5; a possible D gene is TRBD2 (5 bases). The CDR3 loop spans 14 amino acids. CDR1 is SGHNT and CDR2 is YYREEE in the germline V gene (reference sequence).

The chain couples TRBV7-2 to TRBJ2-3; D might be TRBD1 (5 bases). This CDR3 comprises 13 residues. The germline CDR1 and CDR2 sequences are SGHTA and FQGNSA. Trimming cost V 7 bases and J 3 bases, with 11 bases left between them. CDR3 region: CASIRKGTDTQYF. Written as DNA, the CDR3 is TGTGCCAGCATCAGGAAGGGGACAGATACGCAGTATTTT.

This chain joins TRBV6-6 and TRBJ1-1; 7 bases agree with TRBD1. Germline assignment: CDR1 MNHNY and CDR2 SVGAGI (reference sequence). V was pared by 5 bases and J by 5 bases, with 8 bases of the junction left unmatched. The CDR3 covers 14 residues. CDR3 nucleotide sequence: TGTGCCAGCAGTCGCGTAGCAGGGGGGACTGAAGCTTTCTTT. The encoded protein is CASSRVAGGTEAFF.

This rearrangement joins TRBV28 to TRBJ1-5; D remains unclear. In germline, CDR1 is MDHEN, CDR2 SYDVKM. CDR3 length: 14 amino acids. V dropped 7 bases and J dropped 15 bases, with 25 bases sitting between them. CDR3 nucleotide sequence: TGTGCCAGCATTGCTTTCGTGGGAGCACAGTCCCCGCATTTT. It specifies CASIAFVGAQSPHF.

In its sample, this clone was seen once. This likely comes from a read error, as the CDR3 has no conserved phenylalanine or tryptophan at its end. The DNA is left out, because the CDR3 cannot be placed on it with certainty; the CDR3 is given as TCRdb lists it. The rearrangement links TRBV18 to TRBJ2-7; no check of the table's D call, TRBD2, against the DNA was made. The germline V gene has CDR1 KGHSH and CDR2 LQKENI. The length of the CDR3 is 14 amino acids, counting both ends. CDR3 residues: CASSLASGLGLLYI.

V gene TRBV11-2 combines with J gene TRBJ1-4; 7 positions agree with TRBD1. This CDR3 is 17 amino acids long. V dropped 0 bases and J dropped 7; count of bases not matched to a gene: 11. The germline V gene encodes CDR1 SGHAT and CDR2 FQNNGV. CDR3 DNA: TGTGCCAGCAGCTTAGATCGACAGGGTGGGAGTAGTGAAAAACTGTTTTTT. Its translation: CASSLDRQGGSSEKLFF. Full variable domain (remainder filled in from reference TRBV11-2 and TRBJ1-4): EAGVAQSPRYKIIEKRQSVAFWCNPISGHATLYWYQQILGQGPKLLIQFQNNGVVDDSQLPKDRFSAERLKGVDSTLKIQPAKLEDSAVYLCASSLDRQGGSSEKLFFGSGTQLSVL.

Written as DNA, the CDR3 is TGTGCCATCAGTGAGATGGGGGGTGCCCCCACAGATACGCAGTATTTT. Translation gives CAISEMGGAPTDTQYF. The rearrangement joins TRBV10-3 to TRBJ2-3; possible D gene TRBD2, 6 bases. The V end lost 2 bases, the J end lost 2 bases, and 14 bases lay between the germline ends. The CDR3 is 16 residues long. The germline CDR1 and CDR2 sequences are ENHRY and SYGVKD.

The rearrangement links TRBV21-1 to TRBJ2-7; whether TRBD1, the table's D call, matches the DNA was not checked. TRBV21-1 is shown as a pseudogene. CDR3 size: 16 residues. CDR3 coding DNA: TGTGCCAGCAGCAAAGTGAACAGGTTTGGATCGACCGAGCAGTACTTC. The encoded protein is CASSKVNRFGSTEQYF.

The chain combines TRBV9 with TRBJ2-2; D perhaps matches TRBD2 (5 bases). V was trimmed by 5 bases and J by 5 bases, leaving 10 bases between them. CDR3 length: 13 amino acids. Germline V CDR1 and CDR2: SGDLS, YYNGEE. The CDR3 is CASSSEGTGELFF. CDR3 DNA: TGTGCCAGCAGTAGTGAGGGTACCGGGGAGCTGTTTTTT.

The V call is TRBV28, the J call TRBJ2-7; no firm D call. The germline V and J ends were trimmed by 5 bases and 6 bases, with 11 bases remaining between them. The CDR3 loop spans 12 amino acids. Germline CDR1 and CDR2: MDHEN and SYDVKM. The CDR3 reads CASSLGSLEQYF. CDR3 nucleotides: TGTGCCAGCAGTCTAGGTTCCCTCGAGCAGTACTTC. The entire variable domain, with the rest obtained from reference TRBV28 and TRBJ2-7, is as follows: DVKVTQSSRYLVKRTGEKVFLECVQDMDHENMFWYRQDPGLGLRLIYFSYDVKMKEKGDIPEGYSVSREKKERFSLILESASTNQTSMYLCASSLGSLEQYFGPGTRLTVT.

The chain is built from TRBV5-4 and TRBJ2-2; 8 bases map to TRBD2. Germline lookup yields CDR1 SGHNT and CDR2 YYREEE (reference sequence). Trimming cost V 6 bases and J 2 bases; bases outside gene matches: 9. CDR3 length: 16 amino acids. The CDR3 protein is CASNPGGTGNTGELFF. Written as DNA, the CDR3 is TGTGCCAGCAATCCGGGGGGGACGGGTAACACCGGGGAGCTGTTTTTT.

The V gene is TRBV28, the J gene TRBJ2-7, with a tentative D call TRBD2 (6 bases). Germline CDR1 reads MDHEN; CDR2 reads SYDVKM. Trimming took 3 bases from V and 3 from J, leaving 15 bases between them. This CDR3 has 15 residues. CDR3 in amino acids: CASSFAGSQNYEQYF. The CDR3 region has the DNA TGTGCCAGCAGTTTTGCGGGATCCCAAAACTACGAGCAGTACTTC.

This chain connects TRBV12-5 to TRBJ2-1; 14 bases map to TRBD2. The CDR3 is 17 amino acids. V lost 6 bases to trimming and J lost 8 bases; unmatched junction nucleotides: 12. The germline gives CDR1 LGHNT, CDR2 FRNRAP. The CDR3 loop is CASGGTSGSWVGDEQFF. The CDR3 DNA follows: TGTGCTAGTGGAGGGACTAGCGGGAGTTGGGTAGGAGATGAGCAGTTCTTC.

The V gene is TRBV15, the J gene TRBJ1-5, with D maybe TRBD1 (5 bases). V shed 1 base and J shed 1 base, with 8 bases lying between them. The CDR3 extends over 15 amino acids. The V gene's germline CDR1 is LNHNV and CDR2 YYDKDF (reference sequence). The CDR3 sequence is CATSRVPGSNQPQHF. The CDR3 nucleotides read TGTGCCACCAGCAGAGTGCCAGGGAGCAATCAGCCCCAGCATTTT.

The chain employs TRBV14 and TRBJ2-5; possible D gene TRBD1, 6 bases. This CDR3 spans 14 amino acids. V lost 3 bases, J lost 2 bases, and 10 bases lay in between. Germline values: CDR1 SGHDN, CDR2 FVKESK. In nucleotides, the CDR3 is TGTGCCAGCAGCCACGGACAGTTACAAGAGACCCAGTACTTC. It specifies CASSHGQLQETQYF.

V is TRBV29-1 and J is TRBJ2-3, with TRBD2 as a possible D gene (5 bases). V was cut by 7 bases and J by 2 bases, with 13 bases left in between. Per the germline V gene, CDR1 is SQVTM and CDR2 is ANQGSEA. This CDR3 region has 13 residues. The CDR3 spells CSATRVATDTQYF. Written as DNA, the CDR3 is TGCAGCGCTACGAGGGTGGCCACAGATACGCAGTATTTT.

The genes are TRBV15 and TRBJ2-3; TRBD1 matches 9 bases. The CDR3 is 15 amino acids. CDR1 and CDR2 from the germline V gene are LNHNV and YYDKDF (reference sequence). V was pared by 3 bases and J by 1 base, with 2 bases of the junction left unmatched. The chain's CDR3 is CATSSGDRGTDTQYF. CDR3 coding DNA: TGTGCCACCAGCAGTGGGGACAGGGGCACAGATACGCAGTATTTT. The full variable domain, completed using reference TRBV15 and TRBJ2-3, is DAMVIQNPRYQVTQFGKPVTLSCSQTLNHNVMYWYQQKSSQAPKLLFHYYDKDFNNEADTPDNFQSRRPNTSFCFLDIRSPGLGDTAMYLCATSSGDRGTDTQYFGPGTRLTVL.

CDR3 amino acids: CASSLIQLSGANVLTF. CDR3 DNA: TGCGCCAGCAGCTTGATACAGCTCTCTGGGGCCAACGTCCTGACTTTC. V gene TRBV5-1 combines with J gene TRBJ2-6, with D unclear. Germline-derived CDR1 and CDR2 are SGHRS and YFSETQ. Trimming removed 1 base at V and 0 bases at J, with 8 bases between. The CDR3 has 16 residues.

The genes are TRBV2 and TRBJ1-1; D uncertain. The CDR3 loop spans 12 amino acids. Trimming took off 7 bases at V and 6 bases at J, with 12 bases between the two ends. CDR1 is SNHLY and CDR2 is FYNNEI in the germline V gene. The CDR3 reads CASTRDNAEAFF. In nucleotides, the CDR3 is TGTGCCAGCACACGGGATAACGCTGAAGCTTTCTTT.

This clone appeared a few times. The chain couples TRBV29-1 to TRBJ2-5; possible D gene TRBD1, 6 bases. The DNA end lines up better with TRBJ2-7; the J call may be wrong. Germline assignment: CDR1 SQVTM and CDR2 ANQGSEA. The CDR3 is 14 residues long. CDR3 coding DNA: TGCAGCGTGACACAGGGAGAACGGTTTAACGAGCAGTACTTC. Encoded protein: CSVTQGERFNEQYF.